Shown below are 32 T cell receptor beta chains from a single sample sequenced in a study of CXCR3-negative and CXCR3-positive naive CD8 T cells. No antigens are known for them. Each TRB cDNA library was prepared by 5' RACE (with UMI labels). From the 5' RACE reads, TCRdb lists one entry per CDR3 protein and no DNA. This repertoire includes some 150,000 distinct CDR3 sequences. Regarding the study as a whole: CXCR3-expressing naive cells carried TRB CDR3s more hydrophobic than those of CXCR3-negative naive cells.

The sample taken for sequencing was naive CXCR3+ CD8+ T cells from blood. The sample's subset: CD45RO-CCR7+CD27+CD95- naive CD8+ T cells expressing CXCR3 (TNR3+). The source of these receptors is a human donor in good health. Some clones in this sample may be carry-over from other donors' samples.

The chain links TRBV27 to TRBJ2-7; TCRdb gives TRBD2 as the D gene, but with no DNA this cannot be confirmed. Germline V gene lookup returns CDR1 MNHEY and CDR2 SMNVEV (reference sequence). The CDR3 runs 16 residues. CDR3: CASSPGTSGNLYEQYF.

The CDR3 here is CASSRGLAGGQYEQYF. J is TRBJ2-7 and V is TRBV4-2; there is no DNA to check the TCRdb D call of TRBD2. This CDR3 contains 16 residues. Germline V gene data show CDR1 as LGHNA and CDR2 as YNFKEQ.

The genes are TRBV29-1 and TRBJ1-1; TCRdb designates TRBD1, a call that cannot be tested without DNA. CDR1 is SQVTM, CDR2 ANQGSEA, per germline. The CDR3 runs 12 residues. CDR3: CSVELEGTEAFF.

The chain has TRBV25-1 and TRBJ1-1; lacking DNA, the TRBD1 call made by TCRdb goes unchecked. This CDR3 contains 15 residues. Per germline, CDR1 MGHDK and CDR2 SYGVNS. The CDR3 here is CASKRGGPPNTEAFF. Together with reference TRBV25-1 and TRBJ1-1, the CDR3 gives the full variable domain: EADIYQTPRYLVIGTGKKITLECSQTMGHDKMYWYQQDPGMELHLIHYSYGVNSTEKGDLSSESTVSRIRTEHFPLTLESARPSHTSQYLCASKRGGPPNTEAFFGQGTRLTVV.

The rearrangement joins TRBV3-1 to TRBJ2-1; TCRdb returns TRBD2, unconfirmable since there is no DNA. CDR1 LGHDT and CDR2 YNNKEL come from the germline V gene (reference sequence). This CDR3 has 16 residues. The CDR3 reads CASSHRLASVYNEQFF.

The chain links TRBV10-1 to TRBJ2-2; TCRdb's D gene call, TRBD2, goes unchecked for lack of DNA. CDR3 length: 15 residues. Germline CDR1 and CDR2: WNHNN and SYGVQD (reference sequence). CDR3 region: CASTVSGSGTGELFF.

J is TRBJ2-7 and V is TRBV4-3. There are 15 residues in the CDR3. From germline, CDR1 is LGHNA and CDR2 YSLEER. CDR3: CASSQEWTVTYEQYF.

The rearrangement joins TRBV20-1 to TRBJ2-1; TCRdb indicates TRBD2, and absent DNA this call remains unverified. The CDR3 loop spans 15 amino acids. Germline loops: CDR1 DFQATT, CDR2 SNEGSKA (reference sequence). CDR3 residues: CSARDLTGGPNEQFF.

This chain uses TRBV6-2 or TRBV6-3 with TRBJ2-6; the TCRdb call, TRBD1, lacks DNA for checking. Looked up from germline, CDR1 is MNHEY and CDR2 is SVGEGT. The CDR3 is made up of 16 amino acids. CDR3 protein: CASSYGDGSGANVLTF.

The rearrangement uses TRBV7-8 and TRBJ1-1; TCRdb's D call of TRBD1 is untestable without DNA. Germline V lookup: CDR1 SGHVS, CDR2 FQNEAQ. This CDR3 is built from 15 residues. The CDR3 region is CASSFPDSEDTEAFF.

The genes are TRBV11-2 and TRBJ2-3; TCRdb's D gene call, TRBD1, goes unchecked for lack of DNA. Germline-derived CDR1 and CDR2 are SGHAT and FQNNGV. CDR3 length: 12 residues. CDR3 loop: CVSGQVGDTQYF.

V gene TRBV7-6 combines with J gene TRBJ2-2; TCRdb designates TRBD1, a call that cannot be tested without DNA. Looked up from germline, CDR1 is SGHVS and CDR2 is FNYEAQ. The CDR3 extends over 16 amino acids. The CDR3 here is CASSQPMRTGAGELFF. The whole variable domain, filled in from reference TRBV7-6 and TRBJ2-2, reads GAGVSQSPRYKVTKRGQDVALRCDPISGHVSLYWYRQALGQGPEFLTYFNYEAQQDKSGLPNDRFSAERPEGSISTLTIQRTEQRDSAMYRCASSQPMRTGAGELFFGEGSRLTVL.

The chain combines TRBV14 with TRBJ1-1. Germline V gives CDR1 SGHDN, CDR2 FVKESK. The CDR3 loop spans 13 amino acids. The CDR3 sequence is CASSQATASEAFF.

The chain is built from TRBV29-1 and TRBJ2-2; TCRdb outputs TRBD1, but without DNA this stays unchecked. The germline gives CDR1 SQVTM, CDR2 ANQGSEA. The length of the CDR3 is 14 residues. The CDR3 here is CSVGTGANTGELFF.

The chain joins TRBV19 to TRBJ2-2; TCRdb's D call of TRBD1 is untestable without DNA. The CDR3 loop spans 14 amino acids. Looked up from germline, CDR1 is LNHDA and CDR2 is SQIVND (reference sequence). The CDR3 protein is CASSAPQSTGELFF.

CDR3 loop: CASSEDGSPYEQYF. The J gene is TRBJ2-7, the V gene TRBV5-1. CDR1 is SGHRS, CDR2 YFSETQ, per germline. The length of the CDR3 is 14 residues.

The gene calls are TRBV5-1 and TRBJ2-3; TCRdb lists TRBD1, though no DNA is available to test this call. CDR3 length equals 15 residues. The germline V gene encodes CDR1 SGHRS and CDR2 YFSETQ. The CDR3 is CASKPGQGGPDTQYF.

The chain has TRBV28 and TRBJ2-7; TCRdb indicates TRBD2, and absent DNA this call remains unverified. CDR3 length: 14 amino acids. Per germline, CDR1 MDHEN and CDR2 SYDVKM. This chain's CDR3 is CASVVAGGPPEQYF.

This chain uses TRBV7-9 with TRBJ1-1; TCRdb proposes TRBD1, but this gene call is untestable without DNA. The germline CDR1 and CDR2 sequences are SEHNR and FQNEAQ (reference sequence). The CDR3 runs to 13 residues. The CDR3 loop reads CASSPGDPPEAFF.

CDR3 protein: CASSSRELPYEQYF. The chain has TRBV7-9 and TRBJ2-7. Germline values: CDR1 SEHNR, CDR2 FQNEAQ (reference sequence). The CDR3 is 14 residues long.

The V gene is TRBV5-1, the J gene TRBJ1-5; without DNA, the TCRdb call of TRBD1 cannot be checked. The CDR3 totals 15 residues. In germline, CDR1 is SGHRS, CDR2 YFSETQ. The CDR3 loop reads CASSLWGGADQPQHF.

This chain connects TRBV6-5 to TRBJ2-7; TCRdb returns TRBD1, unconfirmable since there is no DNA. The CDR3 runs to 14 residues. Germline CDR1 MNHEY, CDR2 SVGAGI. The chain's CDR3 is CASRQGIKTYEQYF.

The chain uses TRBV5-1 and TRBJ1-2; the TRBD1 assignment by TCRdb is unverifiable without DNA. The CDR3 extends over 13 amino acids. Germline V gene data show CDR1 as SGHRS and CDR2 as YFSETQ. The CDR3: CASSVHPGQDYTF.

The chain recombines TRBV5-6 with TRBJ2-7; TCRdb names TRBD1, which stays unverified in the absence of DNA. The germline V gene encodes CDR1 SGHDT and CDR2 YYEEEE. CDR3 size: 14 residues. The CDR3: CASSLGAGLNEQYF.

CDR3 sequence: CASSPGTSGRSNEQFF. The V gene is TRBV12-3 or TRBV12-4, the J gene TRBJ2-1; TCRdb calls TRBD2, which cannot be checked without DNA. This CDR3 is built from 16 residues.

J is TRBJ2-2 and V is TRBV6-6. In germline, CDR1 is MNHNY, CDR2 SVGAGI (reference sequence). The CDR3 loop spans 13 amino acids. The CDR3 sequence is CASSSVNTGELFF.

The chain couples TRBV25-1 to TRBJ2-7; TCRdb's D gene call, TRBD2, goes unchecked for lack of DNA. Germline assignment: CDR1 MGHDK and CDR2 SYGVNS. The length of the CDR3 is 17 residues. CDR3 amino acids: CASSAGLAGRSTYEQYF.

This chain links TRBV6-2 or TRBV6-3 with TRBJ1-1; the TCRdb D gene call, TRBD1, has no DNA to confirm it. The germline CDR1 and CDR2 sequences are MNHEY and SVGEGT. The length of the CDR3 is 15 residues. CDR3 sequence: CASSYSGQMNTEAFF.

V usage is TRBV20-1 and J usage is TRBJ2-5; TCRdb designates TRBD2, a call that cannot be tested without DNA. The CDR3 contains 17 residues. Germline assignment: CDR1 DFQATT and CDR2 SNEGSKA (reference sequence). The CDR3 spells CSAKGLAGGRHQETQYF.

V usage is TRBV15 and J usage is TRBJ2-7; TCRdb proposes TRBD1, but this gene call is untestable without DNA. Germline V gene sequence: CDR1 LNHNV, CDR2 YYDKDF (reference sequence). This CDR3 region has 15 residues. The CDR3 spells CATSRGKTGGGEQYF.

V usage is TRBV3-1 and J usage is TRBJ2-5; checking the TCRdb D call of TRBD2 is not possible without DNA. CDR3 length: 15 amino acids. CDR1 LGHDT and CDR2 YNNKEL come from the germline V gene (reference sequence). CDR3: CASSSLSGGGETQYF.

The J gene is TRBJ2-1, the V gene TRBV28; TCRdb selects TRBD2, and the lack of DNA leaves this call unchecked. This CDR3 comprises 14 residues. Germline V gene data show CDR1 as MDHEN and CDR2 as SYDVKM. This CDR3 reads CASNAAGGQNEQFF.